A single sample is the source of the 15 T cell receptor beta chains below, sequenced in a study of somatic mutations in cytotoxic T cells in rheumatoid arthritis. Repertoires were generated with immunoSEQ multiplex PCR, while TCRdb's copy carries only in-frame clones and drops some. The table shows 13,000 or so clones, with 65% to 75% occurring only once. Sequenced material: CD8+ T cells sorted from blood. Every receptor here comes from an adult with rheumatoid arthritis.

The chain links TRBV11-2 to TRBJ2-3; 12 bases line up with TRBD2. J gave up 2 bases and V 5 bases, and 5 bases lay outside the gene matches. The germline gives CDR1 SGHAT, CDR2 FQNNGV. The CDR3 loop spans 16 amino acids. The CDR3 DNA follows: TGTGCCAGCAGCAAACTAGCGGGGGGACACACAGATACGCAGTATTTT. As protein: CASSKLAGGHTDTQYF.

This chain joins TRBV6-1 and TRBJ1-6; 10 bases map to TRBD1. J gave up 7 bases and V 2 bases, and 11 bases lay outside the gene matches. Germline CDR1 reads MNHNS; CDR2 reads SASEGT. This CDR3 comprises 18 residues. The CDR3 coding sequence is TGTGCCAGCAGTGAATGGGACCTGACAGGGGGCGGCAATTCACCCCTCCACTTT. The encoded protein is CASSEWDLTGGGNSPLHF.

This chain uses TRBV19 with TRBJ2-2, with 13 bases fitting TRBD2. Germline-derived CDR1 and CDR2 are LNHDA and SQIVND (reference sequence). The CDR3 sequence is 21 residues long. Trimming at V came to 3 bases and at J to 3 bases, leaving 16 bases not matched to a gene. CDR3 amino acids: CASSMRGPTSGGPGDTGELFF. CDR3 DNA sequence: TGTGCCAGTAGTATGCGGGGCCCGACTAGCGGGGGGCCAGGGGACACCGGGGAGCTGTTTTTT.

This sequence joins TRBV13 and TRBJ2-7; 7 bases are shared with TRBD1. The CDR3 loop spans 15 amino acids. Germline V gives CDR1 PRHDT, CDR2 FYEKMQ (reference sequence). V was clipped by 5 bases and J by 1 base; unmatched bases: 8. The CDR3 sequence: CASSVSRDSSYEQYF. DNA for the CDR3: TGTGCCAGCAGCGTCTCCAGGGACAGTTCCTACGAGCAGTACTTC.

This chain links TRBV7-9 with TRBJ1-4, with D perhaps TRBD1 (6 bases). From germline, CDR1 is SEHNR and CDR2 FQNEAQ (reference sequence). Trimming removed 11 bases from V and 0 bases from J, with 10 bases in between. The CDR3 length is 13 residues. The CDR3 DNA follows: TGTGCCGGAGGGGACACAACTAATGAAAAACTGTTTTTT. It specifies CAGGDTTNEKLFF. The complete variable domain, with remaining parts taken from reference TRBV7-9 and TRBJ1-4, reads DTGVSQNPRHKITKRGQNVTFRCDPISEHNRLYWYRQTLGQGPEFLTYFQNEAQLEKSRLLSDRFSAERPKGSFSTLEIQRTEQGDSAMYLCAGGDTTNEKLFFGSGTQLSVL.

The V call is TRBV19, the J call TRBJ1-5; a possible D gene is TRBD1 (6 bases). Germline V gene sequence: CDR1 LNHDA, CDR2 SQIVND (reference sequence). This CDR3 is built from 19 residues. V lost 4 bases to trimming and J lost 0 bases, with 22 bases between them. CDR3 nucleotide sequence: TGTGCCAGTAGTAAACCCACCTTCGGGGGCGACTATAGCAATCAGCCCCAGCATTTT. This translates into CASSKPTFGGDYSNQPQHF. Supplemented by reference TRBV19 and TRBJ1-5, the full variable domain reads DGGITQSPKYLFRKEGQNVTLSCEQNLNHDAMYWYRQDPGQGLRLIYYSQIVNDFQKGDIAEGYSVSREKKESFPLTVTSAQKNPTAFYLCASSKPTFGGDYSNQPQHFGDGTRLSIL.

This clone has more than one count but fewer than ten. This sequence joins TRBV4-1 and TRBJ1-1, with D perhaps TRBD1 (5 bases). V was shortened by 2 bases and J by 5 bases, with 12 bases between the two germline ends. Germline values: CDR1 MGHRA, CDR2 YSYEKL. The CDR3 totals 14 residues. The CDR3 here is CASSQLREGTEAFF. For the CDR3, the DNA is TGCGCCAGCAGCCAACTAAGGGAGGGGACTGAAGCTTTCTTT.

There are a few counts of this clone. The chain uses TRBV30 and TRBJ2-7; TRBD2 aligns across 7 bases. The V and J ends lost 4 bases and 4 bases, in that order; junction bases with no gene match: 10. CDR1 and CDR2 (germline): GTSNPN, SVGIG (reference sequence). The CDR3 is made up of 14 amino acids. CDR3 bases: TGTGCCTGGACCCTGGGGCGGGGGAAATACGAGCAGTACTTC. It encodes CAWTLGRGKYEQYF.

The chain combines TRBV7-2 with TRBJ2-7, with a tentative D call TRBD1 (6 bases). V was cut by 5 bases and J by 0 bases, with 11 bases left in between. Germline CDR1 and CDR2: SGHTA and FQGNSA. The CDR3 length is 14 residues. The CDR3 bases are TGTGCCAGCAGCCCTGAGGGGGTCTCCTACGAGCAGTACTTC. Protein product: CASSPEGVSYEQYF.

This chain uses TRBV9 with TRBJ2-7; perhaps TRBD1 as D (6 bases). The CDR3 length is 15 residues. Trimming left V 0 bases short and J 5 bases short, with 15 bases between. In germline, CDR1 is SGDLS, CDR2 YYNGEE. The CDR3 nucleotides read TGTGCCAGCAGCGTAGCGGCAGGGGCGGGTGACGAGCAGTACTTC. This gives the protein CASSVAAGAGDEQYF.

The rearrangement joins TRBV4-2 to TRBJ2-1, with 8 bases aligning to TRBD1. CDR1 LGHNA and CDR2 YNFKEQ come from the germline V gene. The length of the CDR3 is 17 residues. V lost 0 bases to trimming and J lost 8 bases; unmatched junction nucleotides: 12. DNA for the CDR3: TGTGCCAGCAGCCAAGACCCGGACAGGGTTGTTATCGATGAGCAGTTCTTC. As protein: CASSQDPDRVVIDEQFF.

The chain uses TRBV19 and TRBJ2-3, with 11 bases lining up with TRBD2. The junction had 8 bases not matched to a gene; V was cut back by 10 bases and J by 5 bases. The CDR3 runs to 14 residues. The germline gives CDR1 LNHDA, CDR2 SQIVND (reference sequence). CDR3 coding DNA: TGTGCCATCGATAGCGGGGGGGCAGGAGATACGCAGTATTTT. Its translation is CAIDSGGAGDTQYF.

Only a few counts were recorded for this clone. DNA for the CDR3: TGTGCCAGCAGTTACCAGGGTGCCATGACTGAAGCTTTCTTT. Translated: CASSYQGAMTEAFF. The rearrangement uses TRBV6-5 and TRBJ1-1, with D possibly matching TRBD1 (5 bases). The CDR3 runs to 14 residues. Trimming removed 2 bases at V and 5 bases at J, with 12 bases between. Germline V gives CDR1 MNHEY, CDR2 SVGAGI.

The chain joins TRBV6-6 to TRBJ1-3; no clear D gene. The germline V gene encodes CDR1 MNHNY and CDR2 SVGAGI (reference sequence). Trimming cost V 0 bases and J 0 bases, with 6 bases left between them. The CDR3 runs to 15 residues. Here the CDR3 reads CASSYSRISGNTIYF. For the CDR3, the DNA is TGTGCCAGCAGTTACTCCCGCATCTCTGGAAACACCATATATTTT.

This clone was observed a handful of times. This chain connects TRBV11-2 to TRBJ2-3, with D tentatively TRBD1 or TRBD2 (5 bases each). The CDR3 is 15 amino acids. Looked up from germline, CDR1 is SGHAT and CDR2 is FQNNGV. The germline V and J ends were trimmed by 1 base and 5 bases, with 13 bases remaining between them. The CDR3 protein is CASSLGQGDVDTQYF. The CDR3 nucleotides read TGTGCCAGCAGCTTAGGTCAGGGAGATGTAGATACGCAGTATTTT.